The 14 T cell receptor beta chains reported below all come from one sample, sequenced in a study of T cell repertoires in cytomegalovirus infection. From the reads, TCRdb called clonotypes with MiXCR, one entry per CDR3 protein. The table lists 500,000 or so distinct CDR3 sequences, approximately 15% of them singletons. The sequenced sample consisted of CD8+ T cells from PBMCs. These receptors all stem from a human donor in good health (CMV status not recorded). Some clones in this sample may be carry-over from other donors' samples.

In its sample, this clonotype was seen a few times. The V and J genes are TRBV2 and TRBJ2-5; D uncertain. Germline CDR1 reads SNHLY; CDR2 reads FYNNEI. The CDR3 consists of 13 residues. Trimming took off 1 base at V and 2 bases at J, with 5 bases between the two ends. The CDR3 sequence: CASSEELQETQYF. The CDR3 DNA reads TGTGCCAGCAGTGAAGAACTACAAGAGACCCAGTACTTC. Variable domain in full (rest from reference TRBV2 and TRBJ2-5): EPEVTQTPSHQVTQMGQEVILRCVPISNHLYFYWYRQILGQKVEFLVSFYNNEISEKSEIFDDQFSVERPDGSNFTLKIRSTKLEDSAMYFCASSEELQETQYFGPGTRLLVL.

The count of this clonotype is one. The rearrangement links TRBV7-6 to TRBJ1-4; D is possibly TRBD1 (5 bases). CDR1 is SGHVS and CDR2 is FNYEAQ in the germline V gene. V shed 5 bases and J shed 0 bases, with 10 bases lying between them. CDR3 size: 15 residues. CDR3 bases: TGTGCCAGCAGCGCCGACAGTGCAACTAATGAAAAACTGTTTTTT. This translates into CASSADSATNEKLFF.

This clonotype was seen only a few times. The chain recombines TRBV5-6 with TRBJ1-5, with a tentative D call TRBD1 (5 bases). The CDR3 contains 20 residues. V lost 5 bases and J 0 bases, leaving 27 bases between the germline ends. Germline V CDR1 and CDR2: SGHDT, YYEEEE. CDR3 nucleotides: TGTGCCAGCAGGATAACCGGTGGCAGGGAGGGACCTTATAGCAATCAGCCCCAGCATTTT. This codes for CASRITGGREGPYSNQPQHF. The entire variable domain, with the rest obtained from reference TRBV5-6 and TRBJ1-5, is as follows: DAGVTQSPTHLIKTRGQQVTLRCSPKSGHDTVSWYQQALGQGPQFIFQYYEEEERQRGNFPDRFSGHQFPNYSSELNVNALLLGDSALYLCASRITGGREGPYSNQPQHFGDGTRLSIL.

This clonotype occurred a few times. The V call is TRBV20-1, the J call TRBJ2-1, with D unclear. This CDR3 is 11 amino acids long. Germline-derived CDR1 and CDR2 are DFQATT and SNEGSKA (reference sequence). Trimming removed 0 bases at V and 7 bases at J, with 4 bases between. The CDR3 DNA follows: TGCAGTGCTAGAGATGAGAATGAGCAGTTCTTC. Translating gives CSARDENEQFF.

A few counts support this clonotype. The V call is TRBV7-9, the J call TRBJ2-2; tentatively, D is TRBD1 or TRBD2 (5 bases each). V was pared by 5 bases and J by 4 bases, with 11 bases between. This CDR3 contains 14 residues. The germline CDR1 and CDR2 sequences are SEHNR and FQNEAQ (reference sequence). The CDR3 DNA reads as TGTGCCAGCAGCCCGGGGCCAGCCACCGGGGAGCTGTTTTTT. Translated, it gives CASSPGPATGELFF.

The V and J genes are TRBV24-1 and TRBJ2-7; D might be TRBD2 (6 bases). The CDR3 runs to 15 residues. The germline gives CDR1 KGHDR, CDR2 SFDVKD. Trimming removed 4 bases from V and 4 bases from J, with 16 bases in between. The CDR3 region has the DNA TGTGCCACCAGTGACGCCAATCTAGGAGGGTACGAGCAGTACTTC. Encoded protein: CATSDANLGGYEQYF.

V and J are TRBV6-6 and TRBJ2-7; a weak D match, TRBD1 (5 bases). V was cut by 5 bases and J by 5 bases, with 16 bases left in between. CDR3 size: 14 residues. Germline values: CDR1 MNHNY, CDR2 SVGAGI (reference sequence). CDR3 sequence: CASSTRGSSNEQYF. The CDR3 coding sequence is TGTGCCAGCAGTACAAGGGGATCCTCTAACGAGCAGTACTTC.

In this sample, this clonotype turned up once. V gene TRBV13 combines with J gene TRBJ1-2; TRBD1 is a possible D gene (5 bases). CDR1 and CDR2 from the germline V gene are PRHDT and FYEKMQ (reference sequence). V lost 1 base and J 6 bases, leaving 12 bases between the germline ends. This CDR3 has 14 amino acids. CDR3 nucleotides: TGTGCCAGCAGCTTAGCAGGGATGGTGAATGGCTACACCTTC. Translation: CASSLAGMVNGYTF.

About this clonotype itself: One end of the junction fails to match germline, which may point to a read error. This sequence joins TRBV7-9 and TRBJ1-4, with D possibly TRBD1 on 5 matching bases. The CDR3 contains 13 residues. Germline V gene data show CDR1 as SEHNR and CDR2 as FQNEAQ (reference sequence). CDR3: CASSLATASGLFF. As DNA, the CDR3 is TGTGCCAGCAGCCTAGCGACAGCTTCGGGCCTGTTTTTT.

A few counts support this clonotype. The chain carries TRBV2 and TRBJ2-3, with D tentatively TRBD2 (6 bases). This CDR3 spans 13 amino acids. V was shortened by 8 bases and J by 6 bases, with 15 bases between the two germline ends. Germline lookup yields CDR1 SNHLY and CDR2 FYNNEI. The CDR3 sequence is CASVGTSLDTQYF. The CDR3 DNA sequence: TGTGCCAGCGTCGGGACTTCCTTGGATACGCAGTATTTT.

This clonotype was counted a few times. This sequence joins TRBV6-5 and TRBJ1-5; a weak D match, TRBD1 (6 bases). Germline V gene data show CDR1 as MNHEY and CDR2 as SVGAGI. The CDR3 is 14 residues long. V was shortened by 2 bases and J by 7 bases, with 12 bases between the two germline ends. Written as DNA, the CDR3 is TGTGCCAGCAGTTACGCGGGGGCTGGACAGCCCCAGCATTTT. Its protein is CASSYAGAGQPQHF.

This clonotype was seen many times. This sequence joins TRBV15 and TRBJ1-5, with D possibly matching TRBD1 (6 bases). From germline, CDR1 is LNHNV and CDR2 YYDKDF (reference sequence). Trimming shortened V by 5 bases and J by 9 bases, and 17 bases separated the two germline ends. The CDR3 totals 14 residues. The CDR3 nucleotides read TGTGCCACCAGCGAGGGGGGGCTCGCCCGGCCCCAGCATTTT. This sequence encodes CATSEGGLARPQHF.

This clonotype was counted only a few times. The chain employs TRBV6-5 and TRBJ2-1, with TRBD2 matching over 11 bases. The germline CDR1 and CDR2 sequences are MNHEY and SVGAGI. V was clipped by 2 bases and J by 5 bases; unmatched bases: 5. The CDR3 runs to 16 residues. The CDR3 sequence: CASSYEVAGGDNEQFF. As DNA, the CDR3 is TGTGCCAGCAGTTACGAGGTAGCGGGAGGGGACAATGAGCAGTTCTTC.

This clonotype was detected a few times. The chain links TRBV5-1 to TRBJ2-7; TRBD1 matches 8 bases. CDR1 SGHRS and CDR2 YFSETQ come from the germline V gene. After removal of 7 bases from V and 2 bases from J, the junction contained 5 bases not matched to a gene. The CDR3 totals 13 residues. The CDR3 DNA sequence: TGCGCCAGCGGCTCGGACAGGGCCTACGAGCAGTACTTC. Its protein is CASGSDRAYEQYF.